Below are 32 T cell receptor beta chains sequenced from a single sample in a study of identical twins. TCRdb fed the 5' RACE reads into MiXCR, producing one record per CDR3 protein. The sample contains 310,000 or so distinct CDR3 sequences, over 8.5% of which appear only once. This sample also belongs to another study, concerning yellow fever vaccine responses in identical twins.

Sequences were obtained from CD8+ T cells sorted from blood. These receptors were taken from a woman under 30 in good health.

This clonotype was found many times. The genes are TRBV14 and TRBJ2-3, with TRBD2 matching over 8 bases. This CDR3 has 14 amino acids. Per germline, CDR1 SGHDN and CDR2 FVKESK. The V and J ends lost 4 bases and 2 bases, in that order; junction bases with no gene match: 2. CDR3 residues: CASSLSGITDTQYF. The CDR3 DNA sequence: TGTGCCAGCAGCCTTAGCGGGATCACAGATACGCAGTATTTT.

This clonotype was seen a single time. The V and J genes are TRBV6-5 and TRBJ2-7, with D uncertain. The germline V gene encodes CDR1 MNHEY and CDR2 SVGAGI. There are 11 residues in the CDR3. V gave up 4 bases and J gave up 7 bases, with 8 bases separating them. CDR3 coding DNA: TGTGCCAGCAGTTGGGCTGCGGAGCAGTACTTC. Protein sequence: CASSWAAEQYF.

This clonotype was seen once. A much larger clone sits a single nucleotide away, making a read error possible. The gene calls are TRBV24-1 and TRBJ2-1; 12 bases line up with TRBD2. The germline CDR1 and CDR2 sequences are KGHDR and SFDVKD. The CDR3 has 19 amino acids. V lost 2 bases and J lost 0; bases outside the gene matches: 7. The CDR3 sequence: CATSDWTSGKVTSYNEQFF. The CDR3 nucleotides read TGTGCCACCAGTGATTGGACTAGCGGGAAGGTCACCTCCTACAATGAGCAGTTCTTC.

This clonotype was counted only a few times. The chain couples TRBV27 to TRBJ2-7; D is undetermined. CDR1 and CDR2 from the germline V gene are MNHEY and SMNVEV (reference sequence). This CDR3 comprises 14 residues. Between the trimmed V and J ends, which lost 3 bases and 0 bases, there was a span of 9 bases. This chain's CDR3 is CASSFYESSYEQYF. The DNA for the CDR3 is TGTGCCAGCAGTTTCTATGAGAGCTCCTACGAGCAGTACTTC.

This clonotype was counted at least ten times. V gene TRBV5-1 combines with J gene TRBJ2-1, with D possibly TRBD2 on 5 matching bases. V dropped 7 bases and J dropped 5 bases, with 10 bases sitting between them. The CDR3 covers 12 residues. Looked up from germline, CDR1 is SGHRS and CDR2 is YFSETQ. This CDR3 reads CASEGRNNEQFF. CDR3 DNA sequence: TGCGCCAGCGAGGGCAGAAACAATGAGCAGTTCTTC.

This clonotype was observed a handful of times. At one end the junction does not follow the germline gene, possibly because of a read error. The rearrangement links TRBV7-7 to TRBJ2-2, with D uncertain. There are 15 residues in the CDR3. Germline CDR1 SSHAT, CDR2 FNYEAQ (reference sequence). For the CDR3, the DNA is TGTGCTAGCAGCTTAGAATTAGGGCTCACCGGGGAGCTGTTTTTT. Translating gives CASSLELGLTGELFF.

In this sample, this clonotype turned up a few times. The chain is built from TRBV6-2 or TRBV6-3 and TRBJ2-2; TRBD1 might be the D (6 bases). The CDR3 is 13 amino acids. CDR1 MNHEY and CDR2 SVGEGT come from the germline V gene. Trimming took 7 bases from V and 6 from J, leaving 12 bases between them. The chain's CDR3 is CASNQGWAGELFF. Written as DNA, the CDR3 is TGTGCCAGCAACCAGGGGTGGGCCGGGGAGCTGTTTTTT.

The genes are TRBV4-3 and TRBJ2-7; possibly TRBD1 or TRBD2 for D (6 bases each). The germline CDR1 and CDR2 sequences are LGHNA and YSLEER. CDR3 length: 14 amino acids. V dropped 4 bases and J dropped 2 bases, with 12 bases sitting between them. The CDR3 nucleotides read TGCGCCAGCAGCCCAGGGGACTGGCCCTACGAGCAGTACTTC. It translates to CASSPGDWPYEQYF.

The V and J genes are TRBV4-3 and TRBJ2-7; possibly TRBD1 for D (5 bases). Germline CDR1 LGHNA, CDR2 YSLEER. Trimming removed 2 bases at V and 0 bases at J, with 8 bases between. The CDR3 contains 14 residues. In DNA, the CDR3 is TGCGCCAGCAGCCAACAGGGCAGCTCCTACGAGCAGTACTTC. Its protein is CASSQQGSSYEQYF.

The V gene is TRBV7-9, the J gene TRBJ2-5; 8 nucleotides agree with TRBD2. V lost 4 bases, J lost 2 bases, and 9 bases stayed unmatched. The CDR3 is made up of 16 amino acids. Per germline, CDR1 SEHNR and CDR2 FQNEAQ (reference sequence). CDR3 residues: CASSSLTSETQETQYF. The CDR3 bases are TGTGCCAGCAGCTCCCTGACTAGCGAGACTCAAGAGACCCAGTACTTC.

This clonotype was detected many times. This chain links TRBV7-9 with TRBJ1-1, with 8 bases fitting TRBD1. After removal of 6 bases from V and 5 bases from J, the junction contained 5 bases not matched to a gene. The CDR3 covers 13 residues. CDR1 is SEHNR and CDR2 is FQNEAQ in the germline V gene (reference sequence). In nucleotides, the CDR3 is TGTGCCAGCAGGCCAGGGGGCCGGACTGAAGCTTTCTTT. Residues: CASRPGGRTEAFF.

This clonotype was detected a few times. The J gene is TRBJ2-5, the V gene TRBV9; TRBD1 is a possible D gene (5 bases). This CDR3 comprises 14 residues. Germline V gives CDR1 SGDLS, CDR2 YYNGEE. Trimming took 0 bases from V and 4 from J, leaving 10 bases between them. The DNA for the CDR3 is TGTGCCAGCAGCGTAGATGGGGCTGGAGAGACCCAGTACTTC. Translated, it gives CASSVDGAGETQYF.

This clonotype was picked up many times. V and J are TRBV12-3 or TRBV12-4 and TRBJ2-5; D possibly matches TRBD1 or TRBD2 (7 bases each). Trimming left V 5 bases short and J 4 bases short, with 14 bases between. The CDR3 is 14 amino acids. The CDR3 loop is CASSPQGGGETQYF. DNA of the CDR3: TGTGCCAGCAGTCCCCAGGGGGGGGGAGAGACCCAGTACTTC.

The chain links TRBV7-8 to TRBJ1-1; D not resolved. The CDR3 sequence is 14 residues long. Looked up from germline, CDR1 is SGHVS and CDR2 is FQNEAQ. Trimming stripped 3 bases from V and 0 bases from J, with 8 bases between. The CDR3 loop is CASSFRLMNTEAFF. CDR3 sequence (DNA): TGTGCCAGCAGCTTCAGGCTCATGAACACTGAAGCTTTCTTT.

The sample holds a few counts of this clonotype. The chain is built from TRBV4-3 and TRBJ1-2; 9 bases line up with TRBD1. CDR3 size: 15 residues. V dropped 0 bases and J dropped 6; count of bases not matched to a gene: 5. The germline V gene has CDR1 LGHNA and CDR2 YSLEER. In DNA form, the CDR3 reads TGCGCCAGCAGCCAAGAAGGGGACAGGGTGGATGGCTACACCTTC. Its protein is CASSQEGDRVDGYTF.

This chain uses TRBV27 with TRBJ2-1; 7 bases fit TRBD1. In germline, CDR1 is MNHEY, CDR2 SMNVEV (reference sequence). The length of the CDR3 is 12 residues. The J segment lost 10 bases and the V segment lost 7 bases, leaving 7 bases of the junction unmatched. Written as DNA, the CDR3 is TGTGCCAGCAACCCACCGGGACAGGAGCAGTTCTTC. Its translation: CASNPPGQEQFF.

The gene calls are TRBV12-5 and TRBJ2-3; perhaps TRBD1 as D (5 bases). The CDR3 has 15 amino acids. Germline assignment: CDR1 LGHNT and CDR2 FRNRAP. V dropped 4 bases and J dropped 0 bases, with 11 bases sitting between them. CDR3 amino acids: CASGCRVPSTDTQYF. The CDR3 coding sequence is TGTGCTAGTGGTTGCAGGGTGCCTAGCACAGATACGCAGTATTTT. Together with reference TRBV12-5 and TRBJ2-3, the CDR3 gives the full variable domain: DARVTQTPRHKVTEMGQEVTMRCQPILGHNTVFWYRQTMMQGLELLAYFRNRAPLDDSGMPKDRFSAEMPDATLATLKIQPSEPRDSAVYFCASGCRVPSTDTQYFGPGTRLTVL.

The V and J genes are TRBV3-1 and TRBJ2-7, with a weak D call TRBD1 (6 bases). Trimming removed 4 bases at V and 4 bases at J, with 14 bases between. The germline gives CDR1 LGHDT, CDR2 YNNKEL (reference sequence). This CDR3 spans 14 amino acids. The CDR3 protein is CASSPSDRFYEQYF. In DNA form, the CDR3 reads TGTGCCAGCAGCCCCTCCGACAGGTTTTACGAGCAGTACTTC.

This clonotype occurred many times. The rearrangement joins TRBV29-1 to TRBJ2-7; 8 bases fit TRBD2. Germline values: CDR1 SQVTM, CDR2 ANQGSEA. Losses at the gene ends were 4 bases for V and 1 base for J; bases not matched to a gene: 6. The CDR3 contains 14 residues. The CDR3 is CSVVGGDHSYEQYF. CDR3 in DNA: TGCAGCGTTGTCGGGGGGGACCATTCCTACGAGCAGTACTTC.

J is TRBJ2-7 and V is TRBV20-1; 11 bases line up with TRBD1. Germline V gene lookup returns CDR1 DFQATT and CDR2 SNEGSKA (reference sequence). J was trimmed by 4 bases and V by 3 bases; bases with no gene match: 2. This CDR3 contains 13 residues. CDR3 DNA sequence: TGCAGTGCTAGGGGACAGGGGGTTTACGAGCAGTACTTC. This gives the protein CSARGQGVYEQYF.

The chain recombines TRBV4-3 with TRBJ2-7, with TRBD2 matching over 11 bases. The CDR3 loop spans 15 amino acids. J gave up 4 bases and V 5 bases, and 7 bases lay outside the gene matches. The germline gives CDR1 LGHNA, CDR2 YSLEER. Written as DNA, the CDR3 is TGCGCCAGCAGCGGGGGACTAGCGGTAAAATACGAGCAGTACTTC. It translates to CASSGGLAVKYEQYF.

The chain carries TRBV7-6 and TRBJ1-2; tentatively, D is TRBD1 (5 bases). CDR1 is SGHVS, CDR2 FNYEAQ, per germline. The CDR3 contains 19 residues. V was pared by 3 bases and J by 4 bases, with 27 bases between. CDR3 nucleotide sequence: TGTGCCAGCAGCTTCGCCCGGGGGGACGAAGGAGGGGTTTCCTATGGCTACACCTTC. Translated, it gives CASSFARGDEGGVSYGYTF.

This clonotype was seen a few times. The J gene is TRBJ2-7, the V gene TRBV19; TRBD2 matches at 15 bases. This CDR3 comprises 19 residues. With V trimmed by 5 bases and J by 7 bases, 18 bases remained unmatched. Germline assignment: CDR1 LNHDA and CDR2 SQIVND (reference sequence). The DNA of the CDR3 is TGTGCCAGTAGTCCAAAGCGGCCAGGACTAGCGGGAGGGCCTGGGGAGCAGTACTTC. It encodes CASSPKRPGLAGGPGEQYF.

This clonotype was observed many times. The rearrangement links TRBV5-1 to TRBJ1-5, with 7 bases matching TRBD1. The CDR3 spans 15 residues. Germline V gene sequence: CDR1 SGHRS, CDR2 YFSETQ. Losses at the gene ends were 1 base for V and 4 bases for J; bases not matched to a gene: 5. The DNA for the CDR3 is TGCGCCAGCAGCTTGTATGCAGGGGGAAATCAGCCCCAGCATTTT. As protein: CASSLYAGGNQPQHF.

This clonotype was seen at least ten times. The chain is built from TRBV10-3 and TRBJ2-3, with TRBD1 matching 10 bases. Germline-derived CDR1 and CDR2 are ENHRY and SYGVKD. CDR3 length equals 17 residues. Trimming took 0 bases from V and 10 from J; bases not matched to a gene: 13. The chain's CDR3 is CAISESKADRGVFAQYF. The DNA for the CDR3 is TGTGCCATCAGTGAGTCGAAGGCGGACAGGGGGGTTTTCGCGCAGTATTTT.

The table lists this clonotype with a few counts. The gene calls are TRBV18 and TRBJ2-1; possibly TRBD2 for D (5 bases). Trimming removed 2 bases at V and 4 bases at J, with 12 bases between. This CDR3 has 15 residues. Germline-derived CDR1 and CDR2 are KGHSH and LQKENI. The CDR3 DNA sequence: TGTGCCAGCTCACCAGTCACTAGTCGGTACAATGAGCAGTTCTTC. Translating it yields CASSPVTSRYNEQFF.

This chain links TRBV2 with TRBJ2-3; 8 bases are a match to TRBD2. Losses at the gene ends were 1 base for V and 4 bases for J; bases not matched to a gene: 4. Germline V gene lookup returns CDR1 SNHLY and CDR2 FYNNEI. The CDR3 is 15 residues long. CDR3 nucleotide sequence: TGTGCCAGCAGTGAAGGGACTAGCATCGCAGATACGCAGTATTTT. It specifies CASSEGTSIADTQYF.

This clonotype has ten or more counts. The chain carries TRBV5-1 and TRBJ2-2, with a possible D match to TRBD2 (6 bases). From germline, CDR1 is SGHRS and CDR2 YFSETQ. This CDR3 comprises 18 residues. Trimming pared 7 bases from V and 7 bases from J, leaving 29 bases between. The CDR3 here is CASGVVMGQMSSGGELFF. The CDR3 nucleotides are TGCGCCAGCGGCGTAGTGATGGGGCAAATGAGTAGCGGCGGGGAGCTGTTTTTT. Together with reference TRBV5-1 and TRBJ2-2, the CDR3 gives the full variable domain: KAGVTQTPRYLIKTRGQQVTLSCSPISGHRSVSWYQQTPGQGLQFLFEYFSETQRNKGNFPGRFSGRQFSNSRSEMNVSTLELGDSALYLCASGVVMGQMSSGGELFFGEGSRLTVL.

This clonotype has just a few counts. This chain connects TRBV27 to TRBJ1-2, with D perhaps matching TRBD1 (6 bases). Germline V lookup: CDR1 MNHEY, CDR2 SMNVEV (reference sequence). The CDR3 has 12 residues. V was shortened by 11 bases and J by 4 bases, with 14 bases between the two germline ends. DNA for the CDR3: TGTGCCGCTGGGACAATCCGCTATGGCTACACCTTC. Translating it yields CAAGTIRYGYTF.

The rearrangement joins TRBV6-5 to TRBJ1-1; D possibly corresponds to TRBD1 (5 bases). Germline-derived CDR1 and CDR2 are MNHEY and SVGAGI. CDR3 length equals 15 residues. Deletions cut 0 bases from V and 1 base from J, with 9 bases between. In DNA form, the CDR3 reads TGTGCCAGCAGTTACTCGGGGGTGCGGAACACTGAAGCTTTCTTT. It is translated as CASSYSGVRNTEAFF.

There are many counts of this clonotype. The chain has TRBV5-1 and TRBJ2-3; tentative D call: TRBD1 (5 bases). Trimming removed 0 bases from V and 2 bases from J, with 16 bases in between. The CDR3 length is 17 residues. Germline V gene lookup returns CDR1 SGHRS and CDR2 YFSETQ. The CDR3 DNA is TGCGCCAGCAGCTTGGATGCGAGACAGCCTATCACAGATACGCAGTATTTT. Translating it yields CASSLDARQPITDTQYF.

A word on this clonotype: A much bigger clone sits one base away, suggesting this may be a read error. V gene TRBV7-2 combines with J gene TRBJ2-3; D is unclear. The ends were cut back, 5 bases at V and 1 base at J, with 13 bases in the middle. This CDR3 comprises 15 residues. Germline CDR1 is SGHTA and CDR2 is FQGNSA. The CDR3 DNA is TGTGCCAGCAGCCTCAGAGTTGCTGGCACAGATACGCAGTATTTT. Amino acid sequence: CASSLRVAGTDTQYF.